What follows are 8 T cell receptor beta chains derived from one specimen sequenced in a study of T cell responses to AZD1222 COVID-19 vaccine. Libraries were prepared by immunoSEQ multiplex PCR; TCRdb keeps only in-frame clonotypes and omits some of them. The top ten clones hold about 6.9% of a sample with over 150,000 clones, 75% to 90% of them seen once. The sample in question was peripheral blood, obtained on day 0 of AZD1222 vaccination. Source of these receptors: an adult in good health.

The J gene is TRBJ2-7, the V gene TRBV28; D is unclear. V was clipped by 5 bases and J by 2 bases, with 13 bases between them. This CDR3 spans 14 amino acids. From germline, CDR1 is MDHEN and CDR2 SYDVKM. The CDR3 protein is CASSTSRDAYEQYF. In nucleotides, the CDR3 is TGTGCCAGCAGTACATCTAGGGATGCCTACGAGCAGTACTTC. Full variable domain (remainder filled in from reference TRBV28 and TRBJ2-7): DVKVTQSSRYLVKRTGEKVFLECVQDMDHENMFWYRQDPGLGLRLIYFSYDVKMKEKGDIPEGYSVSREKKERFSLILESASTNQTSMYLCASSTSRDAYEQYFGPGTRLTVT.

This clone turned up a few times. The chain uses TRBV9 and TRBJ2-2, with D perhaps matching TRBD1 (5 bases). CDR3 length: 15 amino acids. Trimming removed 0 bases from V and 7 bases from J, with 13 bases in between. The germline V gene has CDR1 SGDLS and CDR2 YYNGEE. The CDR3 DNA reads TGTGCCAGCAGCGTAGGTGACAGTGGATTCGGGGAGCTGTTTTTT. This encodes CASSVGDSGFGELFF.

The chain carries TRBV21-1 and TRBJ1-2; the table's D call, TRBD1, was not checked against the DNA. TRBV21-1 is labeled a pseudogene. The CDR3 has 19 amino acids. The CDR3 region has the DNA TGTGCCAGCAGCAAAGTTGATTCGACAGGGGGATCCTCAAACTATGGCTACACCTTC. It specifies CASSKVDSTGGSSNYGYTF.

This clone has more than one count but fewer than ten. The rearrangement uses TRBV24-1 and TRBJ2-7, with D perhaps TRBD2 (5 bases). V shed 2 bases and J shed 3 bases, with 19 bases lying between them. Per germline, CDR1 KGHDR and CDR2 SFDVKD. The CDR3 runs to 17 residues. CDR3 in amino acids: CATSDCNPGDYNYEQYV. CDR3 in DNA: TGTGCCACCAGTGATTGCAACCCCGGTGACTATAACTACGAGCAGTACGTC.

CDR3 nucleotide sequence: TGTGCCAGCACCTGGGGGGGAAGCACAGATACGCAGTATTTT. This codes for CASTWGGSTDTQYF. This chain links TRBV28 with TRBJ2-3; TRBD2 matches at 7 bases. Germline CDR1 MDHEN, CDR2 SYDVKM. Trimming at V came to 7 bases and at J to 0 bases, leaving 4 bases not matched to a gene. The CDR3 extends over 14 amino acids.

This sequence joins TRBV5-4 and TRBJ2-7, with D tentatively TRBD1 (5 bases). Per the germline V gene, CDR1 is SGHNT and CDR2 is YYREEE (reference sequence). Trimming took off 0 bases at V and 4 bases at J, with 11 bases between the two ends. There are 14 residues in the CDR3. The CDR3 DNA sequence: TGTGCCAGCAGCTTGGAGCAGGGTCGATACGAGCAGTACTTC. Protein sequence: CASSLEQGRYEQYF.

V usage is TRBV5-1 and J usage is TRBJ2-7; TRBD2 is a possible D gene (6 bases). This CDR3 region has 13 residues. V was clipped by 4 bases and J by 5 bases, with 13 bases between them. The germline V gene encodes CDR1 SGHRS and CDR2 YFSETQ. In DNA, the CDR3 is TGCGCCAGCAGCCCGCGGGGATACGACGAGCAGTACTTC. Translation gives CASSPRGYDEQYF.

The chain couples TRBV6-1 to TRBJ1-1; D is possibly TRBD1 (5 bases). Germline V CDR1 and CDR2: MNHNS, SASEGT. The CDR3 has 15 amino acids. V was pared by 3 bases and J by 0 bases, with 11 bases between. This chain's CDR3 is CASSESGTLNTEAFF. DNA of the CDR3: TGTGCCAGCAGTGAGTCCGGGACCCTGAACACTGAAGCTTTCTTT.